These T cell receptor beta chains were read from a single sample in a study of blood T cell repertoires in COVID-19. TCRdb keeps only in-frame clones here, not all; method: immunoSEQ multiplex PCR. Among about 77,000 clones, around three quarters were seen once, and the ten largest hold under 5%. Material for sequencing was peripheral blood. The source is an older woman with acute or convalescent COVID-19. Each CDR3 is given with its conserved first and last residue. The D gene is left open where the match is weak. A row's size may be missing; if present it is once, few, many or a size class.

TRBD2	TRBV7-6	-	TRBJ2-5	TGTGCCAGCAGCTCGACGTATGGTAGCGGGGGCAACCAAGAGACCCAGTACTTC	CASSSTYGSGGNQETQYF
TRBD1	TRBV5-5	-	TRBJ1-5	TGTGCCAGCAGCTCGACAGGGGGCTCTCAGCCCCAGCATTTT	CASSSTGGSQPQHF
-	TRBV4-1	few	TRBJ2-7	TGCGCCAGCAGCCAAGATTTCAATCCCTACGAGCAGTACTTC	CASSQDFNPYEQYF
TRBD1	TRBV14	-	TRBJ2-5	TGTGCCAGCGGCCAAGGGACCGGGACAGAGCGGGAGACCCAGTACTTC	CASGQGTGTERETQYF
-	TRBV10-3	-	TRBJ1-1	TGTGCCATCAGTGACAGTATGAACACTGAAGCTTTCTTT	CAISDSMNTEAFF
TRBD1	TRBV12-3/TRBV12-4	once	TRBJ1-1	TGTGCCAGCAGATGGGACAGGGAGACTTTCTTT	CASRWDRETFF
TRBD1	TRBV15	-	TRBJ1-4	TGTGCCACCAGCAGAGTCCCAGAAACAGGGGGATTTTGGGAAAAACTGTTTTTT	CATSRVPETGGFWEKLFF
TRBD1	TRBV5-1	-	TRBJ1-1	TGCGCCAGCAGCTCGGGACAGCCAAACACTGAAGCTTTCTTT	CASSSGQPNTEAFF
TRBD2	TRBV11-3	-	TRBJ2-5	TGTGCCAGCAGCTCCGGGACTAGAGATGGGACCCAGTACTTC	CASSSGTRDGTQYF
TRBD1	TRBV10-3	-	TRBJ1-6	TGTGCCATCGCCGGGACAGGGGATAATTCACCCCTCCACTTT	CAIAGTGDNSPLHF
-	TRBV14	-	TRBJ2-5	TGTGCCAGCAGCCATAGACTGGGTTGGCGTGGGGAGACCCAGTACTTC	CASSHRLGWRGETQYF
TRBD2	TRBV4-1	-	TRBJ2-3	TGCGCCAGCAGCCAGGGACTAGCGGGGGGTACAGATACGCAGTATTTT	CASSQGLAGGTDTQYF
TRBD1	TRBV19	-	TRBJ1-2	TGTGCCAGTTGGACAGGGCTCGCTAACTATGGCTACACCTTC	CASWTGLANYGYTF
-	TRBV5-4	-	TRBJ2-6	TGTGCCAGCAGCTTGCAGGGTTCTGGGGCCAACGTCCTGACTTTC	CASSLQGSGANVLTF
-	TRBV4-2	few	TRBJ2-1	TGTGCCAGCAGCCGTGGTAGTGGAGGGGATGAGCAGTTCTTC	CASSRGSGGDEQFF
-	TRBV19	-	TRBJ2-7	TGTGCCAGTAGCGGGACACCATCCTACGAGCAGTACTTC	CASSGTPSYEQYF
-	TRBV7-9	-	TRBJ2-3	TGTGCCAGCAGCTTTGGCTTATCCCCCACAGATACGCAGTATTTT	CASSFGLSPTDTQYF
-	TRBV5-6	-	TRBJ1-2	TGTGCCAGCAGCTCGACAGGAGGCTACACCTTC	CASSSTGGYTF
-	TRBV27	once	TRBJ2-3	TGTGCCAGCAGTTTTCTCCGTCAAACAGGGCCAGATACGCAGTATTTT	CASSFLRQTGPDTQYF
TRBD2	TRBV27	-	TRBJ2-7	TGTGCCAGCAGTTCCGGGACTAGCGGGGCTTACGAGCAGTACTTC	CASSSGTSGAYEQYF
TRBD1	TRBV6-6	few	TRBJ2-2	TGTGCCAGCAGCGACTCGACAGGGGCGAACACCGGGGAGCTGTTTTTT	CASSDSTGANTGELFF
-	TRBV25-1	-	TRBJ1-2	TGTGCCAGCAGTGATATGACAGGCCCCTATGGCTACACCTTC	CASSDMTGPYGYTF
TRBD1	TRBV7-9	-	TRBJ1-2	TGTGCCAGCAGCACTGACAGGGTTCACTATGGCTACACCTTC	CASSTDRVHYGYTF
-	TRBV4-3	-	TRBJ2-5	TGCGCCAGCAGTGTTGGATTTCCAGGCCTCCAAGAGACCCAGTACTTC	CASSVGFPGLQETQYF
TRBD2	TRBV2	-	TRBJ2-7	TGTGCCAGCAGCTACCCGGCGGGGGGAATGTCCTACGAGCAGTACTTC	CASSYPAGGMSYEQYF
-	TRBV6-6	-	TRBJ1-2	TGTGCCAGCCTTACAGGGTTGGATGGCTACACCTTC	CASLTGLDGYTF
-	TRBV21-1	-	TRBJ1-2	TGTGCCAGCAGCAAAACACGGCGGACAGGGGGAGTGGATGGCTACACCTTC	CASSKTRRTGGVDGYTF
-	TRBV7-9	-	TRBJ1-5	TGTGCCAGCAGCACAAGGGGAAGCAATCAGCCCCAGCATTTT	CASSTRGSNQPQHF